The 27 T cell receptor delta chains reported below all come from one sample, sequenced in a study of γδ T cells in repeated Plasmodium falciparum infection. TCRdb re-analyzed the multiplex PCR reads via CATT. The sample yields more than 70,000 delta-chain clones, over 0.9% seen once. Flow sorting of PBMC yielded separate Vgamma9/Vdelta2+ and Vdelta2-negative gammadelta T cell populations for bulk repertoire analysis. The sample was gamma-delta T cells from blood. Every receptor here comes from a pool of human donors (malaria-infected and uninfected, not separated).

Comment on this clone: The protein held in TCRdb is that of a much larger clone and does not match this DNA's translation at residue 15, likely because of a read error; the protein shown is translated from the DNA. The chain couples TRDV1 to TRDJ1; 7 nucleotides agree with TRDD3. Looked up from germline, CDR1 is TSWWSYY and CDR2 is QGS. This CDR3 is built from 19 residues. CDR3 sequence reads: CALGEASPYGGMYTNKLIF. Here the CDR3 DNA reads TGTGCTCTTGGGGAAGCCTCACCGTACGGGGGGATGTACACCAATAAACTCATCTTT.

This clone was observed many times. The translation of this DNA and the TCRdb protein of a much larger clone differ at residue 4, probably owing to a read error; the protein shown here is translated from the DNA. This chain joins TRDV2 and TRDJ1, with TRDD3 matching over 7 bases. V shed 7 bases and J 1 base; nucleotides not matched to a gene: 17. This CDR3 is 17 amino acids long. Germline V gene lookup returns CDR1 GEAIGNYY and CDR2 EKD. The CDR3, as DNA: TGTGCCTGCGGCCGGATGGGGGGATCTCCGGGCACCGATAAACTCATCTTT. It codes for CACGRMGGSPGTDKLIF.

Ten or more counts support this clone. It differs at one base from a far larger clone, so likely a read error. The same CDR3 arises from other DNA sequences in this sample as well. This rearrangement joins TRDV2 to TRDJ1; the D gene is possibly TRDD1 (5 bases). As TCRdb names no J gene, one was assigned here on the basis of a DNA match to germline. CDR1 and CDR2 (germline): GEAIGNYY, EKD. The CDR3 sequence is 17 residues long. The CDR3 DNA reads as TGTGCCTGTGACGAAATTAATCCCCAACTCCACACCGACAAACTCATCTTT. This codes for CACDEINPQLHTDKLIF.

This clone was seen more than once but under ten times. The J gene is TRDJ1, the V gene TRDV2, with 11 bases identical to TRDD3. The J gene, missing from TCRdb, was assigned here through DNA to germline matching. The CDR3 is 18 amino acids. V dropped 3 bases and J dropped 2; count of bases not matched to a gene: 13. Germline V gives CDR1 GEAIGNYY, CDR2 EKD. The CDR3 sequence is CACDYLTILGDMTDKLIF. In DNA, the CDR3 is TGTGCCTGTGACTACCTAACAATACTGGGGGATATGACCGATAAACTCATCTTT.

This clone was recorded a few times. The TCRdb record carries a much larger clone's protein, which differs from this DNA's translation at residue 11; a read error is the likely cause, and the protein listed here is the DNA translation. This chain links TRDV2 with TRDJ1; D gene uncertain. TCRdb is silent on the J gene; assignment here came from matching the DNA to germline. Germline lookup yields CDR1 GEAIGNYY and CDR2 EKD. The CDR3 covers 18 residues. V lost 3 bases and J 0 bases, leaving 22 bases between the germline ends. CDR3: CACDSLYSEGVYTDKLIF. CDR3 DNA sequence: TGTGCCTGTGACTCCTTGTATTCCGAAGGGGTTTACACCGATAAACTCATCTTT.

This clone was counted only a few times. A far bigger clonotype differs at one base, so this is likely a read error. Other DNA sequences within the sample encode an identical CDR3. This chain connects TRDV2 to TRDJ1; TRDD3 aligns across 11 bases. TCRdb supplies no J gene; here it was assigned by aligning the nucleotide sequence to germline. The CDR3 spans 17 residues. Per germline, CDR1 GEAIGNYY and CDR2 EKD. The CDR3 region is CAITSHWGIWDTDKLIF. The CDR3 region has the DNA TGTGCTATCACTAGTCACTGGGGGATATGGGACACCGATAAACTCATCTTT.

The sample holds a few counts of this clone. This likely stems from a read error, as it lies one base from a far larger clone. Other DNA sequences of this sample code for an identical CDR3. This chain uses TRDV1 with TRDJ1; 7 bases are a match to TRDD3. TCRdb gives no J gene; it was assigned here by matching the DNA to germline. Germline values: CDR1 TSWWSYY, CDR2 QGS. The CDR3 spans 17 residues. V dropped 3 bases and J dropped 5; count of bases not matched to a gene: 15. CDR3 sequence (DNA): TGTGCTCTTGGGGAGCGGACTTCGGGGGGGGATGCTGATAAACTCATCTTT. Translated, it gives CALGERTSGGDADKLIF.

This clone has only a few counts. This likely stems from a read error, as it lies one base from a far larger clone. The sample carries other DNA sequences with the same CDR3. The V gene is TRDV2, the J gene TRDJ1, with TRDD3 matching over 8 bases. TCRdb is silent on the J gene; assignment here came from matching the DNA to germline. Germline V gene lookup returns CDR1 GEAIGNYY and CDR2 EKD. The CDR3 totals 16 residues. CDR3 loop: CACDTSWGRLTDKLIF. DNA for the CDR3: TGCGCCTGTGACACCAGCTGGGGGAGGTTGACCGATAAACTCATCTTT.

With regard to this clone: TCRdb records a much larger clone's protein for this DNA, with a difference at residue 11 that likely arises from a read error; the protein given is the translation of the DNA. The V and J genes are TRDV2 and TRDJ1; no clear D gene. No J segment appears in TCRdb, so it was assigned here by matching the sequence to germline. Germline V gene data show CDR1 as GEAIGNYY and CDR2 as EKD. The CDR3 has 14 amino acids. CDR3 protein: CACDTAPEGDELIF. CDR3 DNA sequence: TGTGCCTGTGACACCGCTCCCGAGGGCGATGAACTCATCTTT.

In regard to this clone: A read error likely explains this, since a far larger clone differs by one base. The sample contains more than one DNA sequence encoding this CDR3. The chain recombines TRDV2 with TRDJ1; TRDD3 is a possible D gene (7 bases). The J gene is not listed in TCRdb, so it was assigned here from a DNA match to germline. Germline values: CDR1 GEAIGNYY, CDR2 EKD. The CDR3 loop spans 19 amino acids. The CDR3 DNA sequence: TGTGCCTGTGACCTTGGCCTTCCCGAACTGGGGATCTACACTGATAAACTCATCTTT. It is translated as CACDLGLPELGIYTDKLIF.

There are many counts of this clone. The sample contains more than one DNA sequence encoding this CDR3. CDR3 bases: TGTGCTCTCGCCATTAGGTATAAGCGATCCACCGATAAACTCATCTTT. Translation: CALAIRYKRSTDKLIF. The chain uses TRDV1 and TRDJ1; D unresolved. The ends were cut back, 9 bases at V and 1 base at J, with 21 bases in the middle. Germline V gene data show CDR1 as TSWWSYY and CDR2 as QGS. The CDR3 sequence is 16 residues long.

As to this clone: This probably arose from a read error, given a far larger clone one base away. This sample includes further DNA sequences coding for the same CDR3. The chain links TRDV2 to TRDJ1; no definite D call. The J gene, left out of TCRdb, was set here by checking the DNA against germline. Germline V gene lookup returns CDR1 GEAIGNYY and CDR2 EKD. The CDR3 extends over 17 amino acids. This CDR3 reads CACDTRPGPGYTDKLIF. CDR3 DNA: TGTGCCTGCGACACCCGTCCGGGTCCGGGGTACACCGATAAACTCATCTTT.

There are many counts of this clone. This chain connects TRDV1 to TRDJ1; 8 bases agree with TRDD2. Looked up from germline, CDR1 is TSWWSYY and CDR2 is QGS. The junction had 18 bases not matched to a gene; V was cut back by 3 bases and J by 0 bases. This CDR3 has 20 residues. CDR3 protein: CALGDPQSSYPHPYTDKLIF. The CDR3 nucleotides are TGTGCTCTTGGGGACCCACAATCTTCCTACCCTCACCCGTACACCGATAAACTCATCTTT.

This clone was seen a few times. A far larger clone is one nucleotide away, so this likely arose from a read error. Other DNA sequences within the sample encode an identical CDR3. The rearrangement links TRDV1 to TRDJ2; D perhaps matches TRDD3 (6 bases). This CDR3 has 15 amino acids. Germline V lookup: CDR1 TSWWSYY, CDR2 QGS. CDR3 DNA: TGTGCTCTGACCTACGAAGGGATATCGACAGCACAACTCTTCTTC. It codes for CALTYEGISTAQLFF.

This clone was seen only a few times. Translating this DNA gives a protein that differs at residue 8 from the TCRdb one, which belongs to a much larger clone; a read error is likely, and the protein shown is this translation. This chain joins TRDV2 and TRDJ1, with D perhaps TRDD2 (5 bases). The CDR3 runs 17 residues. Germline-derived CDR1 and CDR2 are GEAIGNYY and EKD. V was trimmed by 4 bases and J by 1 base, leaving 21 bases between them. CDR3 loop: CACDSRFMPTFTDKLIF. For the CDR3, the DNA is TGTGCCTGTGATTCCCGGTTTATGCCTACCTTCACCGATAAACTCATCTTT.

About this clone itself: This likely reflects a read error, since a far larger clone is one base away. At the DNA level, this CDR3 is encoded by other sequences in the same sample as well. V gene TRDV1 combines with J gene TRDJ1; TRDD3 matches 12 bases. No J gene is reported in TCRdb; it was inferred here by comparing the DNA with germline. The CDR3 sequence is 24 residues long. Trimming at V came to 3 bases and at J to 0 bases, leaving 26 bases not matched to a gene. The germline CDR1 and CDR2 sequences are TSWWSYY and QGS. DNA of the CDR3: TGTGCTCTTGGGGACTCTCACTTCCTGCCCTTCCGTACTGGGGGATACCCGTACACCGATAAACTCATCTTT. Translating it yields CALGDSHFLPFRTGGYPYTDKLIF.

This clone occurred a few times. Translating this DNA gives a protein that differs at residue 6 from the TCRdb one, which belongs to a much larger clone; a read error is likely, and the protein shown is this translation. This chain connects TRDV1 to TRDJ1; D perhaps matches TRDD3 (5 bases). Because TCRdb records no J gene, it was assigned here through a match of the DNA to germline. CDR1 is TSWWSYY and CDR2 is QGS in the germline V gene. The CDR3 runs 20 residues. Trimming cost V 1 base and J 3 bases, with 27 bases left between them. This CDR3 is CALGEPTLPWGPRGSDKLIF. DNA for the CDR3: TGTGCTCTTGGGGAACCTACCCTCCCGTGGGGACCCAGGGGGTCCGATAAACTCATCTTT.

This clone was seen a handful of times. The TCRdb protein comes from a much larger clone and disagrees with this DNA's translation at residue 5, likely due to a read error; the protein given here is derived from the DNA. This rearrangement joins TRAV38-2/DV8 to TRDJ1; 10 positions match TRDD3. No J segment appears in TCRdb, so it was assigned here by matching the sequence to germline. After removal of 10 bases from V and 0 bases from J, the junction contained 12 bases not matched to a gene. Per the germline V gene, CDR1 is TSESDYY and CDR2 is QEAYKQQN. The CDR3 is 16 residues long. This CDR3 reads CAPGSGGYPYTDKLIF. The DNA for the CDR3 is TGTGCTCCCGGATCTGGGGGATATCCGTACACCGATAAACTCATCTTT.

This clone showed up just a few times. One base away lies a much larger clone, so this may be a sequencing read error. At the DNA level, this CDR3 is encoded by other sequences in the same sample as well. The rearrangement links TRDV1 to TRDJ1; 9 bases are shared with TRDD3. The CDR3 runs to 19 residues. Germline V gene data show CDR1 as TSWWSYY and CDR2 as QGS. The CDR3 bases are TGCGCTCTTGGGGACCACGGGGTCGGGCTGGGGGATCCTCAAAATAAGCTCATCTTT. This encodes CALGDHGVGLGDPQNKLIF.

This clone was seen only a few times. This DNA's translation and the protein TCRdb lists, from a much larger clone, do not match at residue 5, likely due to a read error; the protein shown is translated from the DNA. The chain has TRDV1 and TRDJ1; 8 positions agree with TRDD3. TCRdb lists no J gene, so it was determined here by aligning the DNA to germline. CDR3 length: 19 amino acids. With V trimmed by 4 bases and J by 2 bases, 18 bases remained unmatched. Germline V gives CDR1 TSWWSYY, CDR2 QGS. The CDR3 sequence is CALGGLSGGLARETDKLIF. CDR3 coding DNA: TGTGCTCTTGGGGGACTTTCTGGGGGACTAGCCCGGGAGACCGATAAACTCATCTTT.

About this clone: A read error likely explains this, since a far larger clone differs by one base. Other DNA sequences in the sample encode the same CDR3. The genes are TRDV1 and TRDJ1, with 8 bases aligning to TRDD2. No J segment appears in TCRdb, so it was assigned here by matching the sequence to germline. Looked up from germline, CDR1 is TSWWSYY and CDR2 is QGS. The length of the CDR3 is 20 residues. CDR3 DNA: TGTGCCCTTGGGGACCCACAATCTTCCTACCCTCACCCGTACACCGATAAACTCATCTTT. It codes for CALGDPQSSYPHPYTDKLIF.

This clone was counted only a few times. This DNA's translation and the protein TCRdb lists, from a much larger clone, do not match at residue 4, likely due to a read error; the protein shown is translated from the DNA. This chain uses TRDV2 with TRDJ1; 9 nucleotides agree with TRDD3. Here the J gene was assigned by germline matching of the DNA, as TCRdb has none. The germline V gene encodes CDR1 GEAIGNYY and CDR2 EKD. The CDR3 sequence is 17 residues long. Unmatched junction bases numbered 22, after V lost 5 bases and J lost 10 bases. The CDR3 region is CACGTLDTLGDRAGLIF. CDR3 nucleotides: TGTGCCTGTGGCACGCTAGACACTTTGGGGGATAGGGCTGGACTCATCTTT.

This clone was recorded many times. The chain has TRDV2 and TRDJ1, with 10 bases identical to TRDD3. The J gene is not listed in TCRdb, so it was assigned here from a DNA match to germline. The V gene end was trimmed by 0 bases and the J gene end by 5 bases; junction bases not matched to a gene: 14. CDR3 length: 18 amino acids. Germline-derived CDR1 and CDR2 are GEAIGNYY and EKD. CDR3 protein: CACDTGELLGDSRDKLIF. The CDR3 DNA reads as TGTGCCTGTGACACCGGGGAACTACTGGGGGATTCTAGAGATAAACTCATCTTT.

This clone showed up many times. This DNA translates differently at residue 13 from the TCRdb protein, which is that of a much larger clone; a read error is likely, and the protein shown is the DNA's own translation. This chain links TRDV2 with TRDJ1, with D perhaps TRDD3 (5 bases). Germline loops: CDR1 GEAIGNYY, CDR2 EKD. This CDR3 contains 15 residues. CDR3 loop: CACDILGMGTDKPIF. CDR3 nucleotides: TGTGCCTGTGACATTCTTGGGATGGGCACCGATAAACCCATCTTT.

This clone is medium-sized within its sample. The sample has other DNA sequences that encode this CDR3 too. The V call is TRDV2, the J call TRDJ1, with TRDD3 matching over 11 bases. CDR3 size: 19 residues. The V segment lost 2 bases and the J segment 4 bases; nucleotides outside the gene matches: 17. From germline, CDR1 is GEAIGNYY and CDR2 EKD. DNA of the CDR3: TGTGCCTGTGACATTGTCGTACCTGGGGGATACCGAGAGAGCGATAAACTCATCTTT. Amino acid sequence: CACDIVVPGGYRESDKLIF.

This clone was observed at least ten times. The amino acid sequence in TCRdb belongs to a much larger clone and departs from this DNA's translation at residue 5, likely a sequencing read error; the sequence shown is translated from the DNA. The chain employs TRDV2 and TRDJ2; 11 nucleotides match TRDD3. In germline, CDR1 is GEAIGNYY, CDR2 EKD. This CDR3 spans 16 amino acids. The J segment lost 0 bases and the V segment lost 3 bases, leaving 2 bases of the junction unmatched. The chain's CDR3 is CACDLLGDTLTAQLFF. CDR3 DNA sequence: TGTGCCTGTGACCTACTGGGGGATACTTTGACAGCACAACTCTTCTTT.

This clone was recorded at least ten times. A far larger clone differs by one base, so this is likely a read error. In the same sample, other DNA sequences code for this CDR3. The V and J genes are TRDV1 and TRDJ2, with a possible D match to TRDD3 (6 bases). The CDR3 runs to 17 residues. Germline CDR1 TSWWSYY, CDR2 QGS. CDR3 sequence (DNA): TGTGCCCTTGGGGAATTTGATTGGGGGTCCTTGTCAGCACAACTCTTCTTT. Amino acids: CALGEFDWGSLSAQLFF.